The clone carrying this TCR beta chain has ten or more counts. Its target is unknown. Prior to thyroid surgery, none of the patients had received any treatment. The data originate from a study of metastatic and nonmetastatic thyroid tumors. The wider study: Both malignant and benign thyroid patients supplied peripheral blood and tumor or nodule tissue samples, across which the repertoires of these patients were then compared.

In the original processing: Differences in CDR3 between clinicopathological groups were drawn on to build a classifier intended to discriminate distant-metastatic papillary thyroid cancer patients. TCRdb reprocessed the PCR reads via MiXCR. In this record, the V and J calls reflect TCRdb's handling and not the investigators' own analysis. Of tens of thousands of clones listed, approximately 10% are singletons. V dropped 2 bases and J dropped 0 bases, with 6 bases sitting between them. CDR3 length equals 13 residues. The germline V gene has CDR1 SGHKS and CDR2 YYEKEE (reference sequence). Regarding the study as a whole: It was reported that TCR beta diversity was significantly higher in malignant thyroid tumors than benign nodules, in blood and tumor.

The origin of this receptor is a female donor with papillary thyroid cancer or a benign thyroid nodule (not recorded which). Some clones in this sample may be carry-over from other donors' samples. The V call is TRBV5-5, the J call TRBJ2-7; D not certain. Specimen: blood. The CDR3 region is CASSLFSSYEQYF. For the CDR3, the DNA is TGTGCCAGCAGCTTATTCAGCTCCTACGAGCAGTACTTC.